These T cell receptor beta chains were read from a single sample in a study of T-cell memory formation after mild COVID-19. From the 5' RACE reads, TCRdb called clonotypes with MiXCR, one entry per CDR3 protein. The repertoire holds about 180,000 distinct CDR3 sequences, with approximately 18% as singletons. Sequencing used PBMCs or a T cell subset sorted from them (not recorded which). The receptors stem from a man aged 18 to 29 who had mild COVID-19 (a few samples of this study predate the infection). Cell type and time point are not known. CDR3s include the opening cysteine and the closing phenylalanine or tryptophan. Fields, in order: D gene, J gene, V gene, clone size, CDR3 protein, CDR3 DNA. A D gene is named only where the DNA matches it firmly. Clone size is given for some rows only: seen once, a few or many times, or a class if the clone is expanded.

NA	TRBJ2-1	TRBV7-2	NA	CASSFNPAGRYEQFF	TGTGCCAGCAGCTTTAATCCGGCGGGGAGGTATGAGCAGTTCTTC
NA	TRBJ2-4	TRBV6-5	NA	CASRMTAGRENIQYF	TGTGCCAGCAGGATGACCGCAGGGCGAGAAAACATTCAGTACTTC
TRBD2	TRBJ2-7	TRBV7-3	NA	CASSLTSGGPYEQYF	TGTGCCAGCAGCTTAACTAGCGGGGGGCCCTACGAGCAGTACTTC
NA	TRBJ2-2	TRBV21-1	few	CASSNLQGDLFF	TGTGCCAGCAGCAATTTACAGGGGGATCTGTTTTTT
NA	TRBJ1-4	TRBV5-1	few	CASSSDEKLFF	TGCGCCAGCAGCTCCGACGAAAAACTGTTTTTT
NA	TRBJ1-4	TRBV7-2	NA	CASTPFGGRDTEKLFF	TGTGCCAGCACGCCGTTTGGGGGTAGGGACACCGAAAAACTGTTTTTT
NA	TRBJ1-6	TRBV15	few	CATRRSRTSDNSPLHF	TGTGCCACGCGACGCTCCCGGACTTCCGACAATTCACCCCTCCACTTT
NA	TRBJ2-3	TRBV5-1	few	CASSLGSLTDTQYF	TGCGCCAGCAGCTTGGGCAGCCTCACAGATACGCAGTATTTT
NA	TRBJ2-1	TRBV4-1	few	CASSQEGYSPTYNEQFF	TGCGCCAGCAGCCAAGAAGGGTACAGTCCTACCTACAATGAGCAGTTCTTC
TRBD2	TRBJ2-1	TRBV5-1	NA	CASQASGPYNEQFF	TGCGCCAGCCAAGCTAGCGGACCCTACAATGAGCAGTTCTTC
NA	TRBJ2-2	TRBV11-2	few	CASSLHEVGELFF	TGTGCCAGCAGCTTACATGAGGTCGGGGAGCTGTTTTTT
NA	TRBJ2-1	TRBV30	NA	CAWSVGTRTYNEQFF	TGTGCCTGGAGTGTTGGGACACGGACCTACAATGAGCAGTTCTTC
NA	TRBJ2-5	TRBV6-1	NA	CASSERVQKIETQYF	TGTGCCAGCAGTGAACGTGTGCAGAAGATAGAGACCCAGTACTTC
NA	TRBJ2-5	TRBV20-1	NA	CSAGLPQETQYF	TGCAGTGCTGGACTACCGCAAGAGACCCAGTACTTC
NA	TRBJ1-3	TRBV3-1	NA	CASSPTGRNSGNTIYF	TGTGCCAGCAGCCCGACCGGACGGAACTCTGGAAACACCATATATTTT
NA	TRBJ2-2	TRBV7-2	NA	CASSPGPWNTGELFF	TGTGCCAGCAGCCCGGGCCCGTGGAACACCGGGGAGCTGTTTTTT
NA	TRBJ2-5	TRBV20-1	NA	CSAPVRGTETQYF	TGCAGTGCCCCGGTACGGGGGACGGAGACCCAGTACTTC
TRBD1	TRBJ1-2	TRBV5-1	many	CASSGQGDGYTF	TGCGCCAGCAGCGGACAGGGGGACGGCTACACCTTC
TRBD2	TRBJ2-7	TRBV18	few	CASSPATSGAYEQYF	TGTGCCAGCTCACCGGCCACTAGCGGGGCCTACGAGCAGTACTTC